This TCR beta chain came from a study of blood T cell repertoires in COVID-19. Study-wide background: Spain, Italy and the United States supplied samples that represented acute and convalescent COVID-19. The analysed material was cDNA or gDNA that came from T cells, B-cell-depleted T cells, or PBMCs.

There are 15 residues in the CDR3. The J segment lost 7 bases and the V segment lost 6 bases, leaving 8 bases of the junction unmatched. Germline loops: CDR1 SGHRS, CDR2 YFSETQ. Original methodology: How many nucleated cells were present was estimated from reference gene primer amplification. The method was immunoSEQ multiplex PCR; TCRdb's version includes in-frame clones alone and lacks a portion of them. The V and J calls and the clone size are those of that table, but D and trimming were determined from the DNA. The sample consists of more than 300,000 clones, around 83% of them appearing once. This receptor was identified in a woman between 50 and 59 years old with acute or convalescent COVID-19. The rearrangement joins TRBV5-1 to TRBJ2-1, with 12 bases matching TRBD2. The sequenced material came from peripheral blood. CDR3 loop: CASTPRLAGENEQFF. CDR3 DNA: TGCGCCAGCACCCCCAGACTAGCGGGGGAAAATGAGCAGTTCTTC.